This is a list of T cell receptor beta chains from one sample in a study of cytomegalovirus exposure and HLA in healthy donors. Generated by immunoSEQ multiplex PCR, the TCRdb table keeps only in-frame clones and is missing some. The table lists about 120,000 clones, roughly 70% of them singletons. Sequencing was done on a sample of PBMCs. All receptors come from a woman aged 40 to 50 in good health and CMV-seropositive. Both conserved end residues are part of each CDR3. The D gene is left open where the match is weak. Not every row has a clone size; where given, it reads once, few, many or a size class.

>TRBV18|TRBJ1-2|NA|NA
CASSPDQGLGYGYTF
TGTGCCAGCTCACCAGATCAGGGTCTGGGCTATGGCTACACCTTC
>TRBV7-6|TRBJ1-3|TRBD1|few
CASSLAGQPLTSGNTIYF
TGTGCCAGCAGCTTAGCGGGACAGCCTCTTACCTCTGGAAACACCATATATTTT
>TRBV9|TRBJ2-3|NA|many
CASSVIGHNTDTQYF
TGTGCCAGCAGCGTAATAGGACACAACACAGATACGCAGTATTTT
>TRBV6-1|TRBJ1-5|TRBD1|once
CASVPGQWNQPQHF
TGTGCCAGCGTCCCGGGACAGTGGAATCAGCCCCAGCATTTT
>TRBV9|TRBJ2-7|TRBD1|NA
CASSAGGQGKVEQYF
TGTGCCAGCAGCGCGGGGGGACAGGGCAAGGTCGAGCAGTACTTC
>TRBV7-9|TRBJ1-3|TRBD1|NA
CASDEDRGDTIYF
TGTGCCAGCGATGAGGACAGGGGTGACACCATATATTTT
>TRBV7-3|TRBJ2-3|NA|NA
CASSLGGYTDTQYF
TGTGCCAGCAGTTTAGGCGGCTACACAGATACGCAGTATTTT
>TRBV6-5|TRBJ2-1|TRBD2|NA
CASTGTSGAINEQFF
TGTGCCAGCACTGGAACTAGCGGGGCGATCAATGAGCAGTTCTTC
>TRBV19|TRBJ1-5|TRBD1|once
CASSGDRAAPNQPQHF
TGTGCCAGTAGTGGGGACAGGGCGGCCCCAAATCAGCCCCAGCATTTT
>TRBV5-6|TRBJ2-1|TRBD2|once
CASSDEPGLGYNEQFF
TGTGCCAGCAGCGATGAACCGGGACTAGGCTACAATGAGCAGTTCTTC
>TRBV12-5|TRBJ1-1|NA|NA
CASGFRLNTEAFF
TGTGCTAGTGGTTTTCGGTTGAACACTGAAGCTTTCTTT
>TRBV2|TRBJ2-7|NA|NA
CASSREFYEQYF
TGTGCCAGCAGTAGGGAGTTCTACGAGCAGTACTTC
>TRBV19|TRBJ1-5|TRBD1|once
CASKSGTGLRQPQHF
TGTGCCAGTAAGAGCGGGACAGGGCTTCGTCAGCCCCAGCATTTT
>TRBV27|TRBJ2-2|TRBD2|NA
CASSVLAGVNGELFF
TGTGCCAGCAGTGTGCTAGCGGGAGTTAACGGGGAGCTGTTTTTT
>TRBV18|TRBJ2-1|NA|NA
CASSLTSANEQFF
TGTGCCAGCTCCCTGACTAGTGCCAATGAGCAGTTCTTC
>TRBV28|TRBJ1-1|NA|NA
CASSLRNTEAFF
TGTGCCAGCAGTTTGCGGAACACTGAAGCTTTCTTT
>TRBV29-1|TRBJ2-1|NA|NA
CSVRARVYNEQFF
TGCAGCGTCCGGGCCAGGGTCTACAATGAGCAGTTCTTC
>TRBV27|TRBJ1-1|NA|NA
CASSLVGTGLAKTEAFF
TGTGCCAGCAGTTTAGTGGGTACAGGGTTAGCAAAGACTGAAGCTTTCTTT
>TRBV5-4|TRBJ2-1|TRBD2|NA
CASSLGGGSSYNEQFF
TGTGCCAGCAGCTTGGGTGGCGGGAGTTCCTACAATGAGCAGTTCTTC
>TRBV5-4|TRBJ1-2|NA|NA
CASSLGSGVQGNYGYTF
TGTGCCAGCAGCTTGGGATCGGGCGTTCAGGGGAACTATGGCTACACCTTC
>TRBV5-6|TRBJ2-7|NA|NA
CASSLPAGEQYF
TGTGCCAGCAGCTTGCCCGCCGGCGAGCAGTACTTC
>TRBV6-6|TRBJ2-2|NA|NA
CASSRDSYGGELFF
TGTGCCAGCAGCCGGGACTCCTACGGCGGGGAGCTGTTTTTT
>TRBV5-1|TRBJ1-1|NA|NA
CASSLGGLNTEAFF
TGCGCCAGCAGCTTGGGCGGTTTGAACACTGAAGCTTTCTTT
>TRBV2|TRBJ1-2|NA|NA
CASTVGRYYGYTF
TGTGCCAGCACGGTGGGCAGATACTATGGCTACACCTTC
>TRBV2|TRBJ2-2|NA|NA
CASSVVSTPRAGELFF
TGTGCCAGCAGTGTCGTCTCGACCCCGCGGGCCGGGGAGCTGTTTTTT
>TRBV18|TRBJ1-1|NA|few
CASSPQKSELAFF
TGTGCCAGCTCACCACAGAAATCTGAGTTAGCTTTCTTT
>TRBV27|TRBJ1-2|NA|NA
CASSLTQEAPNYGYTF
TGTGCCAGCAGTTTAACCCAGGAGGCACCTAACTATGGCTACACCTTC
>TRBV7-2|TRBJ1-2|NA|NA
CASSFTGNYGYTF
TGTGCCAGCAGCTTCACAGGGAACTATGGCTACACCTTC
>TRBV4-1|TRBJ2-2|TRBD2|NA
CASSQVGGRAANTGELFF
TGCGCCAGCAGCCAAGTGGGCGGGAGGGCCGCGAACACCGGGGAGCTGTTTTTT
>TRBV4-3|TRBJ2-2|TRBD2|NA
CASTSDLGGGYTGELFF
TGCGCCAGCACCTCCGACCTCGGCGGGGGATACACCGGGGAGCTGTTTTTT
>TRBV4-2|TRBJ1-3|NA|NA
CASSQPRPQGTVGF
TGTGCCAGCAGCCAACCCCGTCCACAGGGAACAGTGGGTTTT
>TRBV6-5|TRBJ2-2|TRBD1|once
CASRGTGSPGELFF
TGTGCCAGCAGGGGGACAGGGAGTCCCGGGGAGCTGTTTTTT
>TRBV5-8|TRBJ1-5|TRBD1|NA
CASSLTGWGINQPQHF
TGTGCCAGCAGCCTGACAGGGTGGGGTATCAATCAGCCCCAGCATTTT
>TRBV6-1|TRBJ1-5|NA|NA
CAGGGNQPQHF
TGTGCCGGCGGGGGCAATCAGCCCCAGCATTTT
>TRBV9|TRBJ1-1|NA|few
CASSVEPEYTEAFF
TGTGCCAGCAGCGTGGAGCCGGAGTACACTGAAGCTTTCTTT
>TRBV11-2|TRBJ1-1|NA|NA
CASSLELGERTEAFF
TGTGCCAGCAGCTTAGAACTAGGAGAACGAACTGAAGCTTTCTTT
>TRBV7-9|TRBJ2-7|TRBD2|NA
CASSPGTSGSEQYF
TGTGCCAGCAGCCCGGGGACTAGCGGGAGCGAGCAGTACTTC
>TRBV4-3|TRBJ2-7|NA|NA
CASSLRKAGQGDEQYF
TGCGCCAGCAGCCTAAGAAAGGCGGGGCAAGGGGACGAGCAGTACTTC
>TRBV10-3|TRBJ1-2|TRBD1|NA
CAISERTGSENYGYTF
TGTGCCATCAGTGAGCGGACAGGGAGTGAAAACTATGGCTACACCTTC
>TRBV7-8|TRBJ1-1|NA|NA
CASSLADRRLNTEAFF
TGTGCCAGCAGCTTAGCCGACAGGCGCCTGAACACTGAAGCTTTCTTT
>TRBV12-5|TRBJ1-2|NA|NA
CASGFSTRHSGYTF
TGTGCTAGTGGTTTTTCTACTAGGCATAGTGGCTACACCTTC
>TRBV4-3|TRBJ2-2|TRBD2|NA
CASSLLAADGELFF
TGCGCCAGCAGCCTACTAGCGGCGGACGGGGAGCTGTTTTTT
>TRBV19|TRBJ1-2|TRBD1|once
CAIRGTGPNYGYTF
TGTGCCATAAGGGGGACAGGGCCAAACTATGGCTACACCTTC
>TRBV9|TRBJ2-1|TRBD2|once
CASSVEDSGVSEQFF
TGTGCCAGCAGCGTAGAAGATAGCGGGGTAAGTGAGCAGTTCTTC
>TRBV5-4|TRBJ2-3|TRBD2|NA
CASSPGTSGREDTDTQYF
TGTGCCAGCAGCCCCGGGACTAGCGGGAGGGAGGACACAGATACGCAGTATTTT
>TRBV5-1|TRBJ1-4|NA|NA
CASSSGVISEKLFF
TGCGCCAGCAGCTCGGGGGTTATTAGTGAAAAACTGTTTTTT
>TRBV7-2|TRBJ2-7|TRBD1|NA
CASSKTGDREQYF
TGTGCCAGCAGCAAAACAGGGGATCGCGAGCAGTACTTC
>TRBV6-1|TRBJ1-2|NA|NA
CASGTTANYGYTF
TGTGCCAGCGGGACAACAGCTAACTATGGCTACACCTTC
>TRBV30|TRBJ2-3|NA|NA
CAWRRTSDTQYF
TGTGCCTGGAGGAGGACTTCAGATACGCAGTATTTT
>TRBV27|TRBJ2-7|NA|NA
CASSFVPGSSYEQYF
TGTGCCAGCAGTTTCGTCCCGGGGAGTTCCTACGAGCAGTACTTC
>TRBV7-9|TRBJ2-1|NA|NA
CASSSDGPTEQFF
TGTGCCAGCAGCTCCGATGGCCCCACGGAGCAGTTCTTC
>TRBV25-1|TRBJ2-7|NA|once
CASSDFGGLYEQYF
TGTGCCAGCAGTGATTTCGGGGGACTCTACGAGCAGTACTTC
>TRBV19|TRBJ1-3|NA|once
CASSIVSGSGNTIYF
TGTGCCAGTAGTATTGTTTCGGGCTCTGGAAACACCATATATTTT